This T cell receptor (beta chain) was identified in a study of blood T cell repertoires in COVID-19. Some clones are missing from TCRdb's copy, which holds only in-frame ones; the method was immunoSEQ multiplex PCR. Of under 300,000 clones in the sample, roughly 91% were seen once. The age range of participants was about 18 to 90 years, with residence in roughly 25 US areas. Recovery meant two consecutive negative NP/OP PCR tests, professional clearance, or resolved symptoms. The specimen sequenced was PBMCs or T cells enriched from blood (not recorded which). The sequence derives from a man in his forties who had recovered from COVID-19.

CDR3 in DNA: TGTGCCAGCAGTGAAGACCAAACGGGGGGGAACATTCAGTACTTC. Its translation: CASSEDQTGGNIQYF. J is TRBJ2-4 and V is TRBV25-1; 8 bases map to TRBD2. The J segment lost 7 bases and the V segment lost 2 bases, leaving 7 bases of the junction unmatched. The germline V gene has CDR1 MGHDK and CDR2 SYGVNS. The CDR3 has 15 amino acids.